The entry that follows covers one T cell receptor beta chain sequence. Method: immunoSEQ multiplex PCR; TCRdb's copy keeps in-frame clones and lacks some. The sample shows roughly 320,000 clones, over 90% of them seen only once. The record originates from a study of blood T cell repertoires in COVID-19. V shed 1 base, J shed 4 bases, and the junction held 5 bases outside the gene matches. The CDR3 is 15 residues long. Germline assignment: CDR1 LNHNV and CDR2 YYDKDF (reference sequence). The chain employs TRBV15 and TRBJ1-2, with TRBD1 matching 8 bases. The clonotype was recovered from a woman under 40 who had been exposed to COVID-19. Material: PBMCs or T cells enriched from blood (not recorded which). CDR3 coding DNA: TGTGCCACCAGCAGAGCCCCCGGACAGGGCTATGGCTACACCTTC. Its translation is CATSRAPGQGYGYTF. Combining the CDR3 with reference TRBV15 and TRBJ1-2 gives the whole variable domain DAMVIQNPRYQVTQFGKPVTLSCSQTLNHNVMYWYQQKSSQAPKLLFHYYDKDFNNEADTPDNFQSRRPNTSFCFLDIRSPGLGDTAMYLCATSRAPGQGYGYTFGSGTRLTVV.